What follows are 23 T cell receptor beta chains derived from one specimen sequenced in a study of blood T cell repertoires in COVID-19. The assay was immunoSEQ multiplex PCR, and TCRdb's table has in-frame clones only and misses some. The table shows approximately 300,000 clones, with 85% to 95% occurring only once. The specimen sequenced was PBMCs or T cells enriched from blood (not recorded which). The receptors originated from a young woman who had been exposed to COVID-19.

The rearrangement joins TRBV19 to TRBJ2-7, with D unclear. The V gene's germline CDR1 is LNHDA and CDR2 SQIVND (reference sequence). The germline V and J ends were trimmed by 3 bases and 3 bases, with 15 bases remaining between them. The CDR3 is made up of 15 amino acids. The CDR3 DNA reads TGTGCCAGTAGTATCTGGGCTGGTCCAGGCTACGAGCAGTACTTC. Protein sequence: CASSIWAGPGYEQYF.

The chain couples TRBV4-2 to TRBJ2-5; D is perhaps TRBD1 (6 bases). The germline gives CDR1 LGHNA, CDR2 YNFKEQ. The CDR3 is made up of 13 amino acids. Trimming took 4 bases from V and 3 from J, leaving 9 bases between them. This CDR3 reads CASSRRTEETQYF. The CDR3 DNA sequence: TGTGCCAGCAGCCGCAGGACAGAAGAGACCCAGTACTTC.

This clone was seen a single time. For the CDR3, the DNA is TGTGCCACCAGTGATCCCGGGACAGCCACAGATACGCAGTATTTT. It is translated as CATSDPGTATDTQYF. The chain uses TRBV24-1 and TRBJ2-3, with 7 bases that match TRBD1. This CDR3 comprises 15 residues. Germline V gives CDR1 KGHDR, CDR2 SFDVKD. V was pared by 3 bases and J by 2 bases, with 4 bases of the junction left unmatched.

This sequence joins TRBV7-9 and TRBJ2-1; D is perhaps TRBD1 (6 bases). The length of the CDR3 is 15 residues. Per germline, CDR1 SEHNR and CDR2 FQNEAQ (reference sequence). Trimming cost V 2 bases and J 5 bases, with 13 bases left between them. CDR3 bases: TGTGCCAGCAGCTTATCCAGGGGATGGGACAATGAGCAGTTCTTC. Encoded protein: CASSLSRGWDNEQFF. The full variable domain, completed using reference TRBV7-9 and TRBJ2-1, is DTGVSQNPRHKITKRGQNVTFRCDPISEHNRLYWYRQTLGQGPEFLTYFQNEAQLEKSRLLSDRFSAERPKGSFSTLEIQRTEQGDSAMYLCASSLSRGWDNEQFFGPGTRLTVL.

As for this clone: Germline is not matched at one junction end, which may reflect a read error. The chain links TRBV5-4 to TRBJ2-7, with 7 positions matching TRBD1. This CDR3 spans 12 amino acids. From germline, CDR1 is SGHNT and CDR2 YYREEE (reference sequence). The CDR3 nucleotides are TGTGCCAGCAGCTTGCGAGGACAGGTACCGCTCTTC. Its translation: CASSLRGQVPLF.

This sequence joins TRBV9 and TRBJ1-1; no definite D call. V gave up 3 bases and J gave up 11 bases, with 17 bases separating them. This CDR3 contains 13 residues. From germline, CDR1 is SGDLS and CDR2 YYNGEE. CDR3 nucleotide sequence: TGTGCCAGCAGCGCCGTTTCCGGGAGCAAGGCTTTCTTT. Translated, it gives CASSAVSGSKAFF.

This chain uses TRBV5-1 with TRBJ2-5; 9 positions agree with TRBD2. The CDR3 length is 16 residues. Germline V gene sequence: CDR1 SGHRS, CDR2 YFSETQ. V gave up 4 bases and J gave up 1 base; unmatched junction bases: 8. CDR3 amino acids: CASSQMTSGSQETQYF. CDR3 bases: TGCGCCAGCAGCCAGATGACTAGCGGAAGCCAAGAGACCCAGTACTTC. The full variable domain, in which reference TRBV5-1 and TRBJ2-5 provide the parts outside the CDR3, is KAGVTQTPRYLIKTRGQQVTLSCSPISGHRSVSWYQQTPGQGLQFLFEYFSETQRNKGNFPGRFSGRQFSNSRSEMNVSTLELGDSALYLCASSQMTSGSQETQYFGPGTRLLVL.

The CDR3 region has the DNA TGTGCCAGCAGCCAAGTCAGGGCTACAGATACGCAGTATTTT. Protein: CASSQVRATDTQYF. The J gene is TRBJ2-3, the V gene TRBV3-1 (or the pseudogene TRBV3-2); possibly TRBD1 for D (5 bases). The CDR3 totals 14 residues. V shed 1 base and J shed 3 bases, with 8 bases lying between them. The germline CDR1 and CDR2 sequences are LGHDT and YNNKEL (reference sequence).

The chain employs TRBV11-3 and TRBJ1-3, with a possible D match to TRBD1 (5 bases). The ends were cut back, 4 bases at V and 3 bases at J, with 16 bases in the middle. Germline loops: CDR1 SGHNT, CDR2 YENEEA. There are 16 residues in the CDR3. The chain's CDR3 is CASSSGGGLFGNTIYF. CDR3 nucleotides: TGTGCCAGCAGCTCCGGCGGGGGTTTGTTTGGAAACACCATATATTTT.

V and J are TRBV11-2 and TRBJ1-6; D perhaps matches TRBD1 (5 bases). Germline-derived CDR1 and CDR2 are SGHAT and FQNNGV. The CDR3 is 15 amino acids. The V end was cut by 3 bases, the J end by 10 bases, with 16 bases between. CDR3: CASSFLGGTNSPLHF. In DNA, the CDR3 is TGTGCCAGCAGCTTTCTAGGCGGGACTAACTCACCCCTCCACTTT.

The V call is TRBV29-1, the J call TRBJ1-1; TRBD1 might be the D (5 bases). The V gene lost 2 bases and the J gene lost 6 bases, with 7 bases spanning the gap. The germline gives CDR1 SQVTM, CDR2 ANQGSEA. The CDR3 consists of 11 residues. In nucleotides, the CDR3 is TGCAGCGTTGAACAGGGCCCTGAAGCTTTCTTT. As protein: CSVEQGPEAFF.

The DNA for the CDR3 is TGTGCCAGCAGTCGACTAGCGGGGGGCCATTTCAATGAGCAGTTCTTC. This translates into CASSRLAGGHFNEQFF. The chain has TRBV6-4 and TRBJ2-1; 13 bases are a match to TRBD2. V lost 5 bases, J lost 6 bases, and 7 bases stayed unmatched. CDR1 and CDR2 from the germline V gene are MRHNA and SNTAGT. The CDR3 contains 16 residues.

The chain carries TRBV24-1 and TRBJ1-5, with a tentative D call TRBD1 (5 bases). Trimming took off 3 bases at V and 2 bases at J, with 19 bases between the two ends. CDR3 length: 18 amino acids. From germline, CDR1 is KGHDR and CDR2 SFDVKD. CDR3 loop: CATSDPSSGGLGNQPQHF. The CDR3 DNA reads TGTGCCACCAGTGATCCCTCCTCCGGGGGTTTAGGCAATCAGCCCCAGCATTTT.

This chain joins TRBV3-1 (or the pseudogene TRBV3-2) and TRBJ2-5; D may be TRBD1 (5 bases). The germline V and J ends were trimmed by 3 bases and 5 bases, with 10 bases remaining between them. The germline CDR1 and CDR2 sequences are LGHDT and YNNKEL (reference sequence). The CDR3 totals 13 residues. CDR3 amino acids: CASSQGLRETQYF. CDR3 DNA: TGTGCCAGCAGCCAGGGGCTCCGGGAGACCCAGTACTTC.

The genes are TRBV29-1 and TRBJ1-2; 7 nucleotides match TRBD1. J gave up 1 base and V 2 bases, and 13 bases lay outside the gene matches. The germline V gene has CDR1 SQVTM and CDR2 ANQGSEA. The CDR3 covers 17 residues. The CDR3 here is CSVETGTAEAFNYGYTF. The DNA for the CDR3 is TGCAGCGTTGAAACCGGGACAGCCGAAGCCTTTAACTATGGCTACACCTTC.

The V gene is TRBV6-5, the J gene TRBJ2-3; D is unresolved. CDR3 length equals 14 residues. Trimming removed 2 bases from V and 2 bases from J, with 8 bases in between. Germline V gene lookup returns CDR1 MNHEY and CDR2 SVGAGI. The CDR3 nucleotides are TGTGCCAGCAGTTACAGTCGGGTCACAGATACGCAGTATTTT. Residues: CASSYSRVTDTQYF.

The genes are TRBV7-9 and TRBJ2-2; the match to TRBD2 covers 14 bases. The germline gives CDR1 SEHNR, CDR2 FQNEAQ (reference sequence). After removal of 5 bases from V and 4 bases from J, the junction contained 3 bases not matched to a gene. This CDR3 contains 16 residues. CDR3 nucleotide sequence: TGTGCCAGCAGCCCGGGACTAGCGGGGGCCACCGGGGAGCTGTTTTTT. Amino acids: CASSPGLAGATGELFF.

The genes are TRBV2 and TRBJ2-6, with D possibly being TRBD2 (6 bases). Germline CDR1 is SNHLY and CDR2 is FYNNEI. The length of the CDR3 is 16 residues. Trimming removed 6 bases at V and 0 bases at J, with 12 bases between. Here the CDR3 reads CASRPGVLSGANVLTF. For the CDR3, the DNA is TGTGCCAGCAGGCCGGGGGTACTCTCTGGGGCCAACGTCCTGACTTTC.

This chain connects TRBV7-8 to TRBJ2-3, with TRBD2 matching over 7 bases. The J segment lost 9 bases and the V segment lost 7 bases, leaving 10 bases of the junction unmatched. The CDR3 covers 13 residues. CDR1 is SGHVS, CDR2 FQNEAQ, per germline. CDR3 region: CASNTPSGKTQYF. As DNA, the CDR3 is TGTGCCAGCAATACCCCCAGCGGGAAAACGCAGTATTTT. Full variable domain (rest looked up from reference TRBV7-8 and TRBJ2-3): GAGVSQSPRYKVAKRGQDVALRCDPISGHVSLFWYQQALGQGPEFLTYFQNEAQLDKSGLPSDRFFAERPEGSVSTLKIQRTQQEDSAVYLCASNTPSGKTQYFGPGTRLTVL.

The chain couples TRBV18 to TRBJ2-3; 12 positions agree with TRBD2. Trimming removed 4 bases from V and 1 base from J; junction bases left unmatched: 9. CDR3 size: 18 residues. Germline V lookup: CDR1 KGHSH, CDR2 LQKENI. In DNA form, the CDR3 reads TGTGCCAGCTCACAAACTAGCGGGGGGTTCACCGGCACAGATACGCAGTATTTT. Translating gives CASSQTSGGFTGTDTQYF.

This chain uses TRBV4-3 with TRBJ1-1; 7 bases are a match to TRBD1. Germline CDR1 reads LGHNA; CDR2 reads YSLEER. V lost 2 bases to trimming and J lost 6 bases; unmatched junction nucleotides: 12. CDR3 size: 16 residues. The CDR3 sequence: CASSQSPSGGRAEAFF. DNA of the CDR3: TGCGCCAGCAGCCAATCTCCCTCAGGGGGACGGGCTGAAGCTTTCTTT.

In DNA form, the CDR3 reads TGCGCCAGCAGCTTGGCCATGGAGACCCAGTACTTC. Protein product: CASSLAMETQYF. The chain combines TRBV5-1 with TRBJ2-5; D gene ambiguous. The length of the CDR3 is 12 residues. Deletions cut 0 bases from V and 5 bases from J, with 5 bases between. The germline CDR1 and CDR2 sequences are SGHRS and YFSETQ.

This clone was observed a few times. The chain has TRBV5-8 and TRBJ1-1; D is ambiguous. The CDR3 runs 13 residues. CDR1 and CDR2 from the germline V gene are SGHTS and YDEGEE. The V and J ends lost 1 base and 8 bases respectively, with 12 bases between them. In DNA, the CDR3 is TGTGCCAGCAGCTTGAAAGGCCCCGGGGAAGCTTTCTTT. The encoded protein is CASSLKGPGEAFF.